The clone carrying this T cell receptor (beta chain) was observed a few times. Its antigen is not identified. Use of 60 Vbeta and 13 Jbeta primers characterized the PCR. This table comes from immunoSEQ multiplex PCR, and its TCRdb copy is limited to in-frame clones, with some not included. The data hold roughly 81,000 clones, with 79% observed a single time. These data originate in a study of cytomegalovirus exposure and HLA in healthy donors. Overall study context: Approximately 81% of around 400 genotyped donors fell in the Caucasian-associated ancestry cluster.

Germline values: CDR1 SGHTA, CDR2 FQGTGA. V shed 6 bases and J shed 7 bases, with 9 bases lying between them. The CDR3 sequence is 12 residues long. Overall study results and limits: A prior analysis recorded that most TCR beta V segments were productive about 90% or about 30% of the time.

The sequence derives from a man aged 25 to 45 in good health and CMV-seronegative. The sequencing input was PBMCs. This chain uses TRBV7-3 with TRBJ2-2; D is possibly TRBD1 (6 bases). In DNA form, the CDR3 reads TGTGCCAGCAGTTCAGGGGTCGGGGAGCTGTTTTTT. It translates to CASSSGVGELFF.